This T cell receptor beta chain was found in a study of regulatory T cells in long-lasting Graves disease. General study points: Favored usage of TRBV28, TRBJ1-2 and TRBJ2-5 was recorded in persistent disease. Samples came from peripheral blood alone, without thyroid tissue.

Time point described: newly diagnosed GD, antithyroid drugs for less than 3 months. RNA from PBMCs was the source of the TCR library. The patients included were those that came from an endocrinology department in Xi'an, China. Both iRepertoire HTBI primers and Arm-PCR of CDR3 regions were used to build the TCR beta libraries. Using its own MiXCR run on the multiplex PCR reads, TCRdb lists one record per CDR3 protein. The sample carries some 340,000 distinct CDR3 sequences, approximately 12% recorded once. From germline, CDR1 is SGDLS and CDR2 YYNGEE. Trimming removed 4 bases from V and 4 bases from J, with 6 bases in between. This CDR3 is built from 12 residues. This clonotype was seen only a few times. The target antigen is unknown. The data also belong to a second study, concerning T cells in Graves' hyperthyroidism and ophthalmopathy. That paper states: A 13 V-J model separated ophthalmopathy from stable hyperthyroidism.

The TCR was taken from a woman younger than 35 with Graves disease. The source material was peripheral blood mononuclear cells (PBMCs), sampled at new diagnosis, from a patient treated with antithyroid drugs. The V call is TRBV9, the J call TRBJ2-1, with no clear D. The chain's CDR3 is CASSRVYNEQFF. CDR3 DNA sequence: TGTGCCAGCAGCCGGGTTTACAATGAGCAGTTCTTC. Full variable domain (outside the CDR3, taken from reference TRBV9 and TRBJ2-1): DSGVTQTPKHLITATGQRVTLRCSPRSGDLSVYWYQQSLDQGLQFLIQYYNGEERAKGNILERFSAQQFPDLHSELNLSSLELGDSALYFCASSRVYNEQFFGPGTRLTVL.